One T cell receptor beta chain is described in this entry. Source study methods: Estimation of nucleated cell counts was performed using reference gene primer amplification. The repertoire was sequenced with immunoSEQ multiplex PCR; TCRdb's copy has only in-frame clones and lacks some. That table furnishes V, J and clone size, whereas the DNA furnished D and trimming. The sample records roughly 300,000 clones, about 90% being singletons. The sample is drawn from a study of blood T cell repertoires in COVID-19. Study-level background: The United States, Italy and Spain supplied acute and convalescent COVID-19 samples. T cells, B-cell-depleted T cells, or PBMCs supplied cDNA or gDNA.

Followed over time, Seattle patients had been enrolled while infection was active. Germline values: CDR1 SGHAT, CDR2 FQDESV (reference sequence). The V end was cut by 6 bases, the J end by 2 bases, with 11 bases between. The length of the CDR3 is 13 residues. Material for sequencing was peripheral blood. The clonotype was recovered from a woman in her thirties with COVID-19, enrolled during active disease. V is TRBV11-1 and J is TRBJ2-7, with D maybe TRBD2 (6 bases). CDR3 bases: TGTGCCAGCAGGCTGACGGGGGCCTACGAGCAGTACTTC. Translation gives CASRLTGAYEQYF.